This paragraph reports one T cell receptor (beta chain). These data belong to a study of blood T cells in healthy people across ages. Alongside a J-beta primer mix, a sample-barcoded 5' primer served in a second PCR lasting about 7 to 11 cycles. The authors tagged each cDNA molecule using a template-switch adaptor with 12 random nucleotides. TCRdb ran MiXCR on the 5' RACE reads and lists one entry per CDR3 protein. The repertoire includes 1.5 million to 2 million distinct CDR3 sequences, about 30% of them detected once, and about 7.7% sits in the top ten. V shed 2 bases and J 1 base; nucleotides not matched to a gene: 8. Germline CDR1 and CDR2: SGHTA and FQGNSA. The CDR3 runs to 16 residues.

The sequence derives from a woman in her 30s in good health. Material: blood. V gene TRBV7-2 combines with J gene TRBJ2-7, with 7 bases that match TRBD1. The CDR3 spells CASSLFGQVDSYEQYF. The CDR3 DNA is TGTGCCAGCAGCTTATTTGGACAGGTTGATTCCTACGAGCAGTACTTC.